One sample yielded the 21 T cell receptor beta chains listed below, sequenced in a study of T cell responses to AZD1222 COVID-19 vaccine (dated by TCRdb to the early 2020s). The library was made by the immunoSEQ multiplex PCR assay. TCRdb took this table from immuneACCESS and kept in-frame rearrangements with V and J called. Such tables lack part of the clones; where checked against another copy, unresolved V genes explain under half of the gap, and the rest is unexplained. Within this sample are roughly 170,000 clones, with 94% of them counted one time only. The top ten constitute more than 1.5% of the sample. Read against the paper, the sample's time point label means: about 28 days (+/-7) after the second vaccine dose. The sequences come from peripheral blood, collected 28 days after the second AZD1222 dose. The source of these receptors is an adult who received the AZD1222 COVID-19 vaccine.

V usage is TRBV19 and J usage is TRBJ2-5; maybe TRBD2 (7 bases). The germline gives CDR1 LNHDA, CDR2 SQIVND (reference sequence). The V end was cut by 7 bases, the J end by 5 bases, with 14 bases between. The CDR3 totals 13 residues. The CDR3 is CASNGGQGETQYF. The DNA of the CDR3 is TGTGCCAGTAACGGGGGGCAGGGGGAGACCCAGTACTTC.

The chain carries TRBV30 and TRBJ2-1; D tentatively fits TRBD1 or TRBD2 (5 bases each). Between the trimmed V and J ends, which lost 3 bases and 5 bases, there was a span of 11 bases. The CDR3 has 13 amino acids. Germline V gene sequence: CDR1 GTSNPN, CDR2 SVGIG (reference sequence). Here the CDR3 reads CAWRGVGHNEQFF. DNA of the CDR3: TGTGCCTGGAGGGGGGTTGGCCACAATGAGCAGTTCTTC. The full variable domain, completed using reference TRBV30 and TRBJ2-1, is SQTIHQWPATLVQPVGSPLSLECTVEGTSNPNLYWYRQAAGRGLQLLFYSVGIGQISSEVPQNLSASRPQDRQFILSSKKLLLSDSGFYLCAWRGVGHNEQFFGPGTRLTVL.

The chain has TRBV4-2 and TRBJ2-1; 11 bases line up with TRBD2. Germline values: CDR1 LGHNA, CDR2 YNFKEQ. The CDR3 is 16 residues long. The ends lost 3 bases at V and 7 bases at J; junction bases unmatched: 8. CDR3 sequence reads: CASSQELAGARNEQFF. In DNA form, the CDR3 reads TGTGCCAGCAGCCAGGAACTAGCGGGAGCCAGGAATGAGCAGTTCTTC.

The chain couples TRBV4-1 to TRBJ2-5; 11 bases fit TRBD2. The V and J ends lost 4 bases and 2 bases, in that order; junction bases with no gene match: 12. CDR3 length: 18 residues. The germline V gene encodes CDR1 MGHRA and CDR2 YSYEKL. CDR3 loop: CASSLRAGSGGVQETQYF. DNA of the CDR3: TGCGCCAGCAGCCTAAGAGCCGGTAGCGGGGGGGTACAAGAGACCCAGTACTTC.

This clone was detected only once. Here the CDR3 DNA reads TGTGCCAGCAGTACCTGGGGGGCAAACTACGAGCAGTACTTC. Translated: CASSTWGANYEQYF. The chain couples TRBV27 to TRBJ2-7; possibly TRBD1 or TRBD2 for D (6 bases each). V shed 5 bases and J shed 3 bases, with 14 bases lying between them. Germline CDR1 reads MNHEY; CDR2 reads SMNVEV (reference sequence). This CDR3 is 14 amino acids long.

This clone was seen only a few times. The DNA for the CDR3 is TGTGCCAGCAGCTTGGGAGGAGCTGGAAACACCATATATTTT. It encodes CASSLGGAGNTIYF. The chain recombines TRBV5-5 with TRBJ1-3, with D unclear. V gave up 0 bases and J gave up 2 bases, with 6 bases separating them. This CDR3 is built from 14 residues. Germline values: CDR1 SGHKS, CDR2 YYEKEE (reference sequence).

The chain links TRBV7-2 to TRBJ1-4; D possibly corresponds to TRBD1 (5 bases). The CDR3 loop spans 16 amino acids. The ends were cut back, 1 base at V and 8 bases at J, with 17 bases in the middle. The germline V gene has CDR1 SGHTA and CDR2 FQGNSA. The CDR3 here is CASSLVGSQGSEKLFF. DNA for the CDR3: TGTGCCAGCAGCTTAGTCGGCTCGCAGGGAAGCGAAAAACTGTTTTTT. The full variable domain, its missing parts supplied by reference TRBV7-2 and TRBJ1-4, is GAGVSQSPSNKVTEKGKDVELRCDPISGHTALYWYRQSLGQGLEFLIYFQGNSAPDKSGLPSDRFSAERTGGSVSTLTIQRTQQEDSAVYLCASSLVGSQGSEKLFFGSGTQLSVL.

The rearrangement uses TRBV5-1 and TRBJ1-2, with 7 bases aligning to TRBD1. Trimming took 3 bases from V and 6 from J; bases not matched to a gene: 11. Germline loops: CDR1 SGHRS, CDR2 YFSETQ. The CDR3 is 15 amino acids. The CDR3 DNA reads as TGCGCCAGCAGCTCAAAGCCACTACAGGGGAATGGCTACACCTTC. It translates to CASSSKPLQGNGYTF. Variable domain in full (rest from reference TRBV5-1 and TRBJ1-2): KAGVTQTPRYLIKTRGQQVTLSCSPISGHRSVSWYQQTPGQGLQFLFEYFSETQRNKGNFPGRFSGRQFSNSRSEMNVSTLELGDSALYLCASSSKPLQGNGYTFGSGTRLTVV.

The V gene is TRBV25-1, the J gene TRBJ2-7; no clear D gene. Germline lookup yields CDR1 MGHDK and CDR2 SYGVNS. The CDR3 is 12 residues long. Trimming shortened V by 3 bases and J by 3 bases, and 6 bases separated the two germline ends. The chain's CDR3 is CASSDPGYEQYF. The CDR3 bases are TGTGCCAGCAGTGACCCGGGCTACGAGCAGTACTTC.

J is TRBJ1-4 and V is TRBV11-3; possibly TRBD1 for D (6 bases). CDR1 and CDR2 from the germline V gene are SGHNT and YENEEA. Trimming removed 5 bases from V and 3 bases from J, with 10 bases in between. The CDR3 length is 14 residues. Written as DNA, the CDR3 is TGTGCCAGCAGCCGTGGACAGCCTAATGAAAAACTGTTTTTT. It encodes CASSRGQPNEKLFF. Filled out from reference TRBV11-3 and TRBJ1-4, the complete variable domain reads EAGVVQSPRYKIIEKKQPVAFWCNPISGHNTLYWYLQNLGQGPELLIRYENEEAVDDSQLPKDRFSAERLKGVDSTLKIQPAELGDSAVYLCASSRGQPNEKLFFGSGTQLSVL.

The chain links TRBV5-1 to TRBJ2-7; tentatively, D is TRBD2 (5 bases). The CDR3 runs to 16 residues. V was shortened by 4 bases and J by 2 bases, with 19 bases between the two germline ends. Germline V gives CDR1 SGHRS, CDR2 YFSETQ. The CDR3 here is CASSIPRRGSTYEQYF. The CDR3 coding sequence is TGCGCCAGCAGCATCCCTCGGAGAGGGTCCACCTACGAGCAGTACTTC.

In DNA form, the CDR3 reads TGTGCCAGTAGTATAGTAGGTGGGCGAGATGAGCAGTTCTTC. Amino acids: CASSIVGGRDEQFF. The chain recombines TRBV19 with TRBJ2-1; D remains unclear. CDR1 is LNHDA, CDR2 SQIVND, per germline (reference sequence). This CDR3 has 14 residues. The V gene lost 1 base and the J gene lost 8 bases, with 12 bases spanning the gap. Filled out from reference TRBV19 and TRBJ2-1, the complete variable domain reads DGGITQSPKYLFRKEGQNVTLSCEQNLNHDAMYWYRQDPGQGLRLIYYSQIVNDFQKGDIAEGYSVSREKKESFPLTVTSAQKNPTAFYLCASSIVGGRDEQFFGPGTRLTVL.

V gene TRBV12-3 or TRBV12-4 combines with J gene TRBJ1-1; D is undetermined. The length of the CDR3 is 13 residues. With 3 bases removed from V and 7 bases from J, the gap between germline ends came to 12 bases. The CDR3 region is CASSFRRDLEAFF. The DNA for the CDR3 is TGTGCCAGCAGTTTTCGTCGAGACCTTGAAGCTTTCTTT.

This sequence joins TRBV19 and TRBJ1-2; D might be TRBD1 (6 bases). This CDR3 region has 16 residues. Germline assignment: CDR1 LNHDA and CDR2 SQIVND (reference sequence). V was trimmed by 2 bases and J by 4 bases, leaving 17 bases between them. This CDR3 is CASSIRGGGEVYGYTF. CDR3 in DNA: TGTGCCAGTAGTATAAGGGGGGGAGGTGAAGTCTATGGCTACACCTTC. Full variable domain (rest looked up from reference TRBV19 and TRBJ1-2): DGGITQSPKYLFRKEGQNVTLSCEQNLNHDAMYWYRQDPGQGLRLIYYSQIVNDFQKGDIAEGYSVSREKKESFPLTVTSAQKNPTAFYLCASSIRGGGEVYGYTFGSGTRLTVV.

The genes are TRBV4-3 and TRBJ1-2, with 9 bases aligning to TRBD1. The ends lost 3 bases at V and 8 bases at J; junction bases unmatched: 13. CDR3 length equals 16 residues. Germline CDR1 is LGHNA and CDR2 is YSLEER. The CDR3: CASSHLFRDRAYGYTF. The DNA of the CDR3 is TGCGCCAGCAGCCACCTCTTCCGGGACAGGGCGTACGGCTACACCTTC.

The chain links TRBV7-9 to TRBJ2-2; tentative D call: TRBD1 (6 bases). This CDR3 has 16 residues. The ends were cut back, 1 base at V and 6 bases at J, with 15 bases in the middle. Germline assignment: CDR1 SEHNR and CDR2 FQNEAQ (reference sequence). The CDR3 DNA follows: TGTGCCAGCAGCTTAGGGCGGACAGCGGATGCCGGGGAGCTGTTTTTT. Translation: CASSLGRTADAGELFF. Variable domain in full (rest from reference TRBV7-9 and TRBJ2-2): DTGVSQNPRHKITKRGQNVTFRCDPISEHNRLYWYRQTLGQGPEFLTYFQNEAQLEKSRLLSDRFSAERPKGSFSTLEIQRTEQGDSAMYLCASSLGRTADAGELFFGEGSRLTVL.

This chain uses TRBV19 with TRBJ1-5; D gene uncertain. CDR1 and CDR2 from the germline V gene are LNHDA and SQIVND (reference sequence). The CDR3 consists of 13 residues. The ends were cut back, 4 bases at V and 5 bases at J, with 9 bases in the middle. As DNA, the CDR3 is TGTGCCAGTAGTAATTCACGGGATCAGCCCCAGCATTTT. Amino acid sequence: CASSNSRDQPQHF.

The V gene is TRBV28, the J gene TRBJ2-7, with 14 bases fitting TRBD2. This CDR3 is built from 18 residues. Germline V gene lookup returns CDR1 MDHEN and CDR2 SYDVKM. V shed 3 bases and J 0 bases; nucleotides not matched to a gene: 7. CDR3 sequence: CASSFIRLAGGNSYEQYF. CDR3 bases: TGTGCCAGCAGTTTTATCCGACTAGCGGGAGGGAACTCCTACGAGCAGTACTTC.

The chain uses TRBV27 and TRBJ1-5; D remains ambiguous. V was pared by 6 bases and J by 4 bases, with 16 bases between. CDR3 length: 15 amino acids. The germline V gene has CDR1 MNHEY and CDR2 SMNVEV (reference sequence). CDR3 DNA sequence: TGTGCCAGCAGAACTAATGTGGCACCAAATCAGCCCCAGCATTTT. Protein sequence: CASRTNVAPNQPQHF.

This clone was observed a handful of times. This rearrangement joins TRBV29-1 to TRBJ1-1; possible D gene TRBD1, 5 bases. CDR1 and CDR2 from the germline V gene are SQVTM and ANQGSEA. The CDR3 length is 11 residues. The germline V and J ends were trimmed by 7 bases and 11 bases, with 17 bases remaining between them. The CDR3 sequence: CSAETGMVAFF. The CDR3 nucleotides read TGCAGCGCCGAAACAGGAATGGTCGCTTTCTTT. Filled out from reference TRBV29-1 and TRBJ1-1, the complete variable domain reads SAVISQKPSRDICQRGTSLTIQCQVDSQVTMMFWYRQQPGQSLTLIATANQGSEATYESGFVIDKFPISRPNLTFSTLTVSNMSPEDSSIYLCSAETGMVAFFGQGTRLTVV.

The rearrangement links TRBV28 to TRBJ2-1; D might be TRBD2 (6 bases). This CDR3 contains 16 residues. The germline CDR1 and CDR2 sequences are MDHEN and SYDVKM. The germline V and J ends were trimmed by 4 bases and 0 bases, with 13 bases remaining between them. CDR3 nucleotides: TGTGCCAGCAGTTCCCGAGGAGGGTTCTCCTACAATGAGCAGTTCTTC. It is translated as CASSSRGGFSYNEQFF.